This T cell receptor (beta chain) was obtained from a study of PD-1 blockade in classical Hodgkin lymphoma. Study results and caveats: Those achieving complete response showed baseline diversity like newly diagnosed patients. Exclusion was the outcome for patients who began nivolumab under 1 year after ASCT.

Details on this clone: Its antigen remains unknown. One end of the junction fails to match germline, which may point to a read error.

Time point: cycle 4 day 1 (C4D1), after about 6 weeks of nivolumab. Each and every patient relapsed after autologous stem cell transplantation, and patients got differing brentuximab vedotin exposure. The protocol was immunoSEQ multiplex PCR, while the TCRdb copy is restricted to in-frame clones and leaves out a portion. The sample has tens of thousands of clones; around 80% are singletons. CDR3 length: 13 residues. The germline gives CDR1 SSHAT, CDR2 FNYEAQ (reference sequence). The specimen was peripheral blood mononuclear cells (PBMCs), collected before the fourth cycle of nivolumab. The receptor was isolated from a human donor with classical Hodgkin lymphoma. The rearrangement uses TRBV7-7 and TRBJ2-7; 8 bases line up with TRBD1. The CDR3 DNA follows: TGTGCTAGCAGCTTAACAGGGGGCTACGAGCAGTACTTC. It is translated as CASSLTGGYEQYF. Combining the CDR3 with reference TRBV7-7 and TRBJ2-7 gives the whole variable domain GAGVSQSPRYKVTKRGQDVTLRCDPISSHATLYWYQQALGQGPEFLTYFNYEAQPDKSGLPSDRFSAERPEGSISTLTIQRTEQRDSAMYRCASSLTGGYEQYFGPGTRLTVT.